This T cell receptor beta chain comes out of a study of blood T cell repertoires in COVID-19. Turning to the study itself: Sites across the United States, Italy and Spain contributed samples from acute and convalescent COVID-19.

Two negative PCRs, clearance, or symptom resolution characterized the recovered Cohort 3 donors. This clone was detected only a few times. Germline V CDR1 and CDR2: PRHDT, FYEKMQ (reference sequence). V dropped 5 bases and J dropped 7 bases, with 21 bases sitting between them. CDR3 length: 16 residues. Per the authors' pipeline: For nucleated cells, counts were estimated from reference gene primer amplification. Produced via immunoSEQ multiplex PCR; TCRdb's table is partial and in-frame only. V, J and clone size are taken as reported in that table, and D and trimming were inferred from the DNA itself. The data show about 200,000 clones, with roughly 80% seen just once and around 7% held by the top ten.

The sequencing sample was made of PBMCs or T cells enriched from blood (not recorded which). The chain has TRBV13 and TRBJ2-1; D is possibly TRBD2 (7 bases). The TCR comes from a man in his forties who had recovered from COVID-19. CDR3 in amino acids: CASSPPPRGPGNEQFF. The DNA of the CDR3 is TGTGCCAGCAGCCCGCCGCCGCGGGGGCCGGGGAATGAGCAGTTCTTC.